These 9 T cell receptor beta chains originate from one sample sequenced in a study of T cells in Graves' hyperthyroidism and ophthalmopathy. Amplification of TCR beta CDR3 regions used RNA as the template. The HTBI primer set drove a first-round RT-PCR of the TCR CDR3. MiXCR was run by TCRdb on the multiplex PCR reads, yielding one entry per CDR3 protein. The data show more than 300,000 distinct CDR3 sequences, about 13% seen once. The sample taken for sequencing was blood. The receptors shown here come from a woman between 18 and 30 years old with Graves' hyperthyroidism.

This clonotype was detected only a few times. The chain is built from TRBV7-9 and TRBJ2-1, with 9 bases lining up with TRBD2. This CDR3 region has 16 residues. CDR1 and CDR2 from the germline V gene are SEHNR and FQNEAQ (reference sequence). V lost 5 bases to trimming and J lost 5 bases; unmatched junction nucleotides: 10. For the CDR3, the DNA is TGTGCCAGCAGCGAACGTCGGGCGGGGGGGGACAATGAGCAGTTCTTC. This encodes CASSERRAGGDNEQFF.

This clonotype occurred many times. V and J are TRBV24-1 and TRBJ2-3; TRBD2 agrees at 7 bases. The CDR3 loop spans 15 amino acids. Per germline, CDR1 KGHDR and CDR2 SFDVKD. V lost 2 bases and J lost 3; bases outside the gene matches: 4. The CDR3 protein is CATSDSREWTDTQYF. The CDR3 nucleotides are TGTGCCACCAGTGATTCGCGGGAGTGGACAGATACGCAGTATTTT.

This clonotype was seen many times. The genes are TRBV29-1 and TRBJ1-2; TRBD1 might be the D (6 bases). The CDR3 is 13 residues long. CDR1 and CDR2 from the germline V gene are SQVTM and ANQGSEA. The ends were cut back, 7 bases at V and 4 bases at J, with 16 bases in the middle. CDR3 region: CSADYRAPYGYTF. DNA for the CDR3: TGCAGCGCTGATTACAGGGCTCCCTATGGCTACACCTTC.

The V and J genes are TRBV6-5 and TRBJ2-2; TRBD2 agrees at 8 bases. This CDR3 region has 14 residues. V was clipped by 2 bases and J by 7 bases; unmatched bases: 3. CDR1 is MNHEY and CDR2 is SVGAGI in the germline V gene. CDR3 DNA: TGTGCCAGCAGTTACGAGCGGGGGAGCGGGGAGCTGTTTTTT. This codes for CASSYERGSGELFF.

The chain combines TRBV28 with TRBJ1-1; no definite D call. The CDR3 consists of 14 residues. V gave up 6 bases and J gave up 4 bases, with 15 bases separating them. The germline gives CDR1 MDHEN, CDR2 SYDVKM. This chain's CDR3 is CASRLYGETTEAFF. Here the CDR3 DNA reads TGTGCCAGCAGACTTTACGGGGAGACCACTGAAGCTTTCTTT.

This clonotype has more than one count but fewer than ten. The chain has TRBV19 and TRBJ1-1; D gene uncertain. This CDR3 contains 13 residues. The germline V and J ends were trimmed by 7 bases and 4 bases, with 13 bases remaining between them. CDR1 is LNHDA and CDR2 is SQIVND in the germline V gene (reference sequence). CDR3 bases: TGTGCCAGTATCCCGGGAATGGGCACTGAAGCTTTCTTT. Its protein product is CASIPGMGTEAFF.

This clonotype was recorded many times. J is TRBJ1-5 and V is TRBV3-1; 8 bases are shared with TRBD1. V trimming: 1 base; J trimming: 6 bases; junction bases outside the gene matches: 5. The CDR3 contains 15 residues. From germline, CDR1 is LGHDT and CDR2 YNNKEL (reference sequence). The CDR3 region has the DNA TGTGCCAGCAGCCAAGTTAGACAGGGGAGTCAGCCCCAGCATTTT. Translating gives CASSQVRQGSQPQHF.

This rearrangement joins TRBV19 to TRBJ2-3; D not resolved. The length of the CDR3 is 14 residues. V lost 1 base and J 1 base, leaving 6 bases between the germline ends. CDR1 is LNHDA and CDR2 is SQIVND in the germline V gene (reference sequence). The CDR3 loop is CASSIVSGTDTQYF. For the CDR3, the DNA is TGTGCCAGTAGTATAGTGTCGGGCACAGATACGCAGTATTTT.

The CDR3 loop reads CSARIWVTGGVFGNQPQHF. CDR3 bases: TGCAGTGCTAGAATTTGGGTGACAGGGGGTGTCTTTGGCAATCAGCCCCAGCATTTT. This sequence joins TRBV20-1 and TRBJ1-5; 9 bases are shared with TRBD1. The germline V gene has CDR1 DFQATT and CDR2 SNEGSKA (reference sequence). This CDR3 has 19 residues. V dropped 2 bases and J dropped 2; count of bases not matched to a gene: 16.